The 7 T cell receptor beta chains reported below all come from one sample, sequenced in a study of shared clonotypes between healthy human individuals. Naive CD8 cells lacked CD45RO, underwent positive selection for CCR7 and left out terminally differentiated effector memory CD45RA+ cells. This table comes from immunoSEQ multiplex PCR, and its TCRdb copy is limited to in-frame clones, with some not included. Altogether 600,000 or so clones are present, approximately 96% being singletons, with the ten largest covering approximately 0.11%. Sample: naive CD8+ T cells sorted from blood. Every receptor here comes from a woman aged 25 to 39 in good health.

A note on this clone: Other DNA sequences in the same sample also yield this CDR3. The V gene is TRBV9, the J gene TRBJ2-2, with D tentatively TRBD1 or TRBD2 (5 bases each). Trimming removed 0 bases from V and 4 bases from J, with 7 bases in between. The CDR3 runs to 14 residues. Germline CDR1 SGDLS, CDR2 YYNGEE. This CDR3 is CASSVGGGTGELFF. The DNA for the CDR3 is TGTGCCAGCAGCGTAGGTGGGGGCACCGGGGAGCTGTTTTTT.

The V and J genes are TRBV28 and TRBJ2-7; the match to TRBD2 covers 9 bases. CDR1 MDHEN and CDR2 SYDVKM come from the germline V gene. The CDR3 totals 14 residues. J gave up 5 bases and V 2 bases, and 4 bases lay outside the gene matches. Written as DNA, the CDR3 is TGTGCCAGCAGTTTAGGGCGGGAGGGGAACGAGCAGTACTTC. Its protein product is CASSLGREGNEQYF.

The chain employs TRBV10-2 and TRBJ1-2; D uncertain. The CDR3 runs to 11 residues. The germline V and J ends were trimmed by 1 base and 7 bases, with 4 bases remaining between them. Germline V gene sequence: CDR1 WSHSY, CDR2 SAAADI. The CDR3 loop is CASSEWGGYTF. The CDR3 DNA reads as TGCGCCAGCAGTGAGTGGGGTGGCTACACCTTC.

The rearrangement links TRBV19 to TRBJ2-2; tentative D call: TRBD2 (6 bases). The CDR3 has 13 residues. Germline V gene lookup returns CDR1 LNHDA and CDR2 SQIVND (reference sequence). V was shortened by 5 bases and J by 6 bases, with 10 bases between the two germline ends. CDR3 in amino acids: CASSPGGAGELFF. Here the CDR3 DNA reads TGTGCCAGTAGTCCCGGAGGGGCCGGGGAGCTGTTTTTT.

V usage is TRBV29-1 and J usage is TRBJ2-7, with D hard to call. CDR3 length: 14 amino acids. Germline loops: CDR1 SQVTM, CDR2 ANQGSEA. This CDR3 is CREPSLARFYEQYF. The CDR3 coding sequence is TGCAGAGAGCCTTCCCTTGCACGATTCTACGAGCAGTACTTC.

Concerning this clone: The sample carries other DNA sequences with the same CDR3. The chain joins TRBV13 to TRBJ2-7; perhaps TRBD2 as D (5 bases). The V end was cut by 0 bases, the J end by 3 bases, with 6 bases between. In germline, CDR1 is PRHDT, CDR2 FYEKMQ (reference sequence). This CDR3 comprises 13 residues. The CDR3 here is CASSLGRGYEQYF. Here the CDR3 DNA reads TGTGCCAGCAGCTTAGGACGGGGCTACGAGCAGTACTTC.

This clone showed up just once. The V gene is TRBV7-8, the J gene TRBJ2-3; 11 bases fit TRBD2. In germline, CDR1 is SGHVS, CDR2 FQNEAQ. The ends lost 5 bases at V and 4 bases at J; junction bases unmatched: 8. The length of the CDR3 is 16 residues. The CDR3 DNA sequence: TGTGCCAGCAGCACCCGGGTAGCGGGGGGGGCAGATACGCAGTATTTT. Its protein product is CASSTRVAGGADTQYF.